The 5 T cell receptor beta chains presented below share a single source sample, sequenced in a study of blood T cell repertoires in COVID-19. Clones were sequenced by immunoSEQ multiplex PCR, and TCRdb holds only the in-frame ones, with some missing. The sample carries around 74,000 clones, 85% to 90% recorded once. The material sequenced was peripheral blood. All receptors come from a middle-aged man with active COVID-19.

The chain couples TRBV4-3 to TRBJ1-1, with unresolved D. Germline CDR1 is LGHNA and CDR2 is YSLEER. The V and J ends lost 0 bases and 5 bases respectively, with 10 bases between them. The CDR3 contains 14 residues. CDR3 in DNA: TGCGCCAGCAGCCAAGATTCTAGGCGGACTGAAGCTTTCTTT. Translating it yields CASSQDSRRTEAFF.

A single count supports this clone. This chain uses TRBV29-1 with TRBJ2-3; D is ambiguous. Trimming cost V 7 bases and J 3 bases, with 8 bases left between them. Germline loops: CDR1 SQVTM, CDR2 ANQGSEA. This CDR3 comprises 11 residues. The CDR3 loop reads CSARNTDTQYF. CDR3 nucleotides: TGCAGCGCCCGTAATACAGATACGCAGTATTTT.

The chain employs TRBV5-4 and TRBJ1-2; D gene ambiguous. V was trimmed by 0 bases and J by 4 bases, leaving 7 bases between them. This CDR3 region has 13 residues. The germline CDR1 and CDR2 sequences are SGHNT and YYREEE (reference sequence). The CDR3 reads CASSLEEGYGYTF. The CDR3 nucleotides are TGTGCCAGCAGCTTGGAGGAGGGCTATGGCTACACCTTC.

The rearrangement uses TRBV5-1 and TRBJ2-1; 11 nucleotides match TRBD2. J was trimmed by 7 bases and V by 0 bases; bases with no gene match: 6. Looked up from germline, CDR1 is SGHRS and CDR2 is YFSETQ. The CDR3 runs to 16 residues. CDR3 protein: CASSLGLAGGGNEQFF. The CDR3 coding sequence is TGCGCCAGCAGCTTGGGTCTAGCGGGGGGCGGGAATGAGCAGTTCTTC.

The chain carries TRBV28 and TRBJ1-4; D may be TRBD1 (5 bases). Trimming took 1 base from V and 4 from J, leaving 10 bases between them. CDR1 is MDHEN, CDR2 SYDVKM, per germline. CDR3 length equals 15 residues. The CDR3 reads CASSLSGLGNEKLFF. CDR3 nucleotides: TGTGCCAGCAGTTTATCAGGGTTGGGTAATGAAAAACTGTTTTTT.